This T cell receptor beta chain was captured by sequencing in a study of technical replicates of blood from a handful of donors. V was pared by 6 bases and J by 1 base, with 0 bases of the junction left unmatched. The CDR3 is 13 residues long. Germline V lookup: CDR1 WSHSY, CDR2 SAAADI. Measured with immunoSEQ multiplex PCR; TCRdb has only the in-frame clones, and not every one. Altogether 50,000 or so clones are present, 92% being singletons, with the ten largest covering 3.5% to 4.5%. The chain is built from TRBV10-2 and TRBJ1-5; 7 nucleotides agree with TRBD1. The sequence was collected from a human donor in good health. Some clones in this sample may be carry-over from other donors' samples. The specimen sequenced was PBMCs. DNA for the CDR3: TGCGCCAGCAGGGGACAGAGCAATCAGCCCCAGCATTTT. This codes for CASRGQSNQPQHF.